A single T cell receptor beta chain is shown here with its context. No antigen is known for it. Central memory, naive, regulatory and stem cell-like memory CD4+ cells were sorted by CD45RO/CCR7/CD25/CD127/CD95/CD27. Sorted cells reached over 95% purity in every population. The record originates from a study of beta chain features in type 1 diabetes. Study-level background: Age, gender and cell yields were similar between patients and healthy donors.

V lost 3 bases to trimming and J lost 4 bases; unmatched junction nucleotides: 23. CDR1 and CDR2 (germline): SGDLS, YYNGEE. This CDR3 contains 21 residues. General study points: Insertions were fewer and deletions more numerous at VDJ junctions in type 1 diabetes patients.

Every bit of the isolated RNA underwent reverse transcription, so sequencing read expressed TCRB transcripts. This table comes from immunoSEQ multiplex PCR, and its TCRdb copy is limited to in-frame clones, with some not included. This table has 150,000 to 180,000 clones, about 7.3% appearing once. The origin of this receptor is a man aged 18 to 35 in good health. Sample: central memory CD4+ T cells from blood. The chain employs TRBV9 and TRBJ2-1; 9 bases map to TRBD2. The CDR3 protein is CASSAKPSGTVAGVEYNEQFF. The CDR3 nucleotides read TGTGCCAGCAGCGCCAAGCCCTCCGGGACAGTAGCGGGAGTTGAGTACAATGAGCAGTTCTTC.